A selection of T cell receptor beta chains follows, all from one sample in a study of T cell responses to AZD1222 COVID-19 vaccine. Only in-frame clones appear in the TCRdb table, and some are missing; sequencing was by immunoSEQ multiplex PCR. This sample has 65,000 to 70,000 clones; 85% to 90% occur once, and the top ten carry roughly 7.4%. This material consisted of peripheral blood, taken on day 0 of AZD1222 vaccination. The origin of the receptors is an adult in good health. Each CDR3 is given with its conserved first and last residue. The order of the fields is J gene, clone size, V gene, D gene, CDR3 protein, CDR3 DNA. D genes are given only for firm matches. Rows may omit the clone size; those that give it use once, few, many or a size class.

J: TRBJ1-1
size: few
V: TRBV15
D: NA
CDR3: CATSRATGRNTEAFF
DNA: TGTGCCACCAGCAGAGCGACAGGACGGAACACTGAAGCTTTCTTT

J: TRBJ1-4
size: NA
V: TRBV5-1
D: NA
CDR3: CASSLASTNEKLFF
DNA: TGCGCCAGCAGCTTGGCTTCGACTAATGAAAAACTGTTTTTT

J: TRBJ2-5
size: NA
V: TRBV5-6
D: NA
CDR3: CASSSTGGTETQYF
DNA: TGTGCCAGCAGCTCCACTGGGGGGACAGAGACCCAGTACTTC

J: TRBJ1-2
size: NA
V: TRBV24-1
D: NA
CDR3: CATSDLSLNYGYTF
DNA: TGTGCCACCAGTGATTTGTCCCTAAACTATGGCTACACCTTC

J: TRBJ2-2
size: NA
V: TRBV15
D: NA
CDR3: CATSRGFVGFTGELFF
DNA: TGTGCCACCAGCAGAGGGTTCGTGGGGTTCACCGGGGAGCTGTTTTTT

J: TRBJ2-3
size: NA
V: TRBV7-9
D: TRBD2
CDR3: CASSPGLAGAGADTQYF
DNA: TGTGCCAGCAGCCCAGGACTAGCGGGAGCGGGCGCAGATACGCAGTATTTT

J: TRBJ2-3
size: few
V: TRBV14
D: NA
CDR3: CASSQMGRLDTQYF
DNA: TGTGCCAGCAGCCAAATGGGGCGCTTAGATACGCAGTATTTT

J: TRBJ2-7
size: once
V: TRBV5-1
D: TRBD1
CDR3: CASSQIPGTGGGQYF
DNA: TGCGCCAGCAGCCAAATTCCCGGGACAGGGGGTGGTCAGTACTTC

J: TRBJ2-5
size: NA
V: TRBV25-1
D: TRBD1
CDR3: CASSNRGPEQETQYF
DNA: TGTGCCAGCAGTAACAGGGGGCCGGAGCAAGAGACCCAGTACTTC

J: TRBJ1-3
size: few
V: TRBV28
D: NA
CDR3: CASRKLFGGSSSGNTIYF
DNA: TGTGCCAGCAGAAAATTGTTCGGCGGGTCCTCCTCTGGAAACACCATATATTTT

J: TRBJ1-1
size: few
V: TRBV19
D: NA
CDR3: CASSSTLNTEAFF
DNA: TGTGCCAGTAGTTCTACCCTGAACACTGAAGCTTTCTTT

J: TRBJ2-5
size: NA
V: TRBV6-5
D: NA
CDR3: CASSRHVQETQYF
DNA: TGTGCCAGCAGTAGACACGTCCAAGAGACCCAGTACTTC

J: TRBJ2-1
size: NA
V: TRBV12-3/TRBV12-4
D: NA
CDR3: CASILGSSQFF
DNA: TGTGCCAGCATATTGGGTTCAAGTCAGTTCTTC

J: TRBJ1-2
size: NA
V: TRBV4-3
D: TRBD1
CDR3: CASSQIQGKDGYTF
DNA: TGCGCCAGCAGCCAGATACAGGGGAAGGATGGCTACACCTTC

J: TRBJ2-2
size: NA
V: TRBV4-1
D: NA
CDR3: CASSPGPRQSPGELFF
DNA: TGCGCCAGCAGCCCTGGGCCCCGTCAAAGTCCCGGGGAGCTGTTTTTT

J: TRBJ2-7
size: once
V: TRBV6-5
D: NA
CDR3: CASRIQSYEQYF
DNA: TGTGCCAGCAGGATACAGAGCTACGAGCAGTACTTC

J: TRBJ1-2
size: NA
V: TRBV11-2
D: NA
CDR3: CASSLAGINYGYTF
DNA: TGTGCCAGCAGCTTAGCCGGAATTAACTATGGCTACACCTTC

J: TRBJ2-5
size: NA
V: TRBV18
D: TRBD2
CDR3: CASSPGSGSETQYF
DNA: TGTGCCAGCTCACCTGGTAGCGGGAGCGAGACCCAGTACTTC

J: TRBJ2-1
size: NA
V: TRBV7-9
D: TRBD2
CDR3: CASSFTRRAGAYNEQFF
DNA: TGTGCCAGCAGCTTTACGCGCCGAGCGGGAGCCTACAATGAGCAGTTCTTC

J: TRBJ1-2
size: NA
V: TRBV5-1
D: NA
CDR3: CASSPIDGNYGYTF
DNA: TGCGCCAGCAGCCCGATCGACGGCAACTATGGCTACACCTTC

J: TRBJ2-5
size: NA
V: TRBV4-1
D: NA
CDR3: CASSQVIKETQYF
DNA: TGCGCCAGCAGCCAAGTAATCAAAGAGACCCAGTACTTC

J: TRBJ2-1
size: NA
V: TRBV7-2
D: NA
CDR3: CASRTGQGNEQFF
DNA: TGTGCCAGCAGGACGGGACAAGGGAATGAGCAGTTCTTC

J: TRBJ1-5
size: once
V: TRBV6-1
D: NA
CDR3: CASSDLGGRNNQPQHF
DNA: TGTGCCAGCAGTGACCTTGGGGGACGGAACAATCAGCCCCAGCATTTT

J: TRBJ2-7
size: NA
V: TRBV11-2
D: TRBD1
CDR3: CASSSIDRGAYEQYF
DNA: TGTGCCAGCAGCTCGATCGACAGGGGCGCCTACGAGCAGTACTTC

J: TRBJ1-5
size: NA
V: TRBV15
D: TRBD1
CDR3: CATSSGTGGSIGNQPQHF
DNA: TGTGCCACCAGCAGTGGGACAGGGGGGAGTATTGGCAATCAGCCCCAGCATTTT

J: TRBJ1-1
size: NA
V: TRBV5-1
D: NA
CDR3: CASSRRTEMNTEAFF
DNA: TGCGCCAGCAGCCGGCGGACGGAGATGAACACTGAAGCTTTCTTT

J: TRBJ2-4
size: NA
V: TRBV30
D: TRBD2
CDR3: CAWQRGTPKNIQYF
DNA: TGTGCCTGGCAGCGGGGGACGCCAAAAAACATTCAGTACTTC

J: TRBJ1-2
size: NA
V: TRBV4-2
D: NA
CDR3: CASSQVGENYGYTF
DNA: TGTGCCAGCAGCCAAGTGGGGGAGAACTATGGCTACACCTTC

J: TRBJ1-2
size: NA
V: TRBV7-2
D: NA
CDR3: CASSPEKTNYGYTF
DNA: TGTGCCAGCAGCCCCGAGAAAACAAACTATGGCTACACCTTC

J: TRBJ1-6
size: NA
V: TRBV7-2
D: TRBD1
CDR3: CASSLEHRDRRNSPLHF
DNA: TGTGCCAGCAGCTTAGAACACCGGGACAGACGAAATTCACCCCTCCACTTT

J: TRBJ1-1
size: NA
V: TRBV2
D: NA
CDR3: CASSGLGARGRWTEAFF
DNA: TGTGCCAGCAGTGGGCTGGGGGCGCGAGGACGTTGGACTGAAGCTTTCTTT

J: TRBJ2-7
size: NA
V: TRBV5-1
D: TRBD1
CDR3: CASSLVPGGFEQYF
DNA: TGCGCCAGCAGCTTGGTTCCAGGGGGTTTCGAGCAGTACTTC

J: TRBJ2-2
size: NA
V: TRBV2
D: NA
CDR3: CASSDVASAGELFF
DNA: TGTGCCAGCAGTGATGTGGCTAGCGCCGGGGAGCTGTTTTTT

J: TRBJ1-3
size: NA
V: TRBV3-1/TRBV3-2
D: NA
CDR3: CASSQGPDSGNTIYF
DNA: TGTGCCAGCAGCCAAGGACCCGACTCTGGAAACACCATATATTTT

J: TRBJ1-1
size: NA
V: TRBV7-3
D: NA
CDR3: CASSSGTANTEAFF
DNA: TGTGCCAGCAGCTCCGGGACGGCGAACACTGAAGCTTTCTTT

J: TRBJ2-7
size: NA
V: TRBV5-1
D: NA
CDR3: CASSLQGSDEQYF
DNA: TGCGCCAGCAGCTTGCAGGGGTCCGACGAGCAGTACTTC

J: TRBJ1-4
size: NA
V: TRBV15
D: NA
CDR3: CATSRDPGYSEKLFF
DNA: TGTGCCACCAGCAGAGATCCCGGGTATAGTGAAAAACTGTTTTTT

J: TRBJ2-2
size: once
V: TRBV6-2/TRBV6-3
D: TRBD1
CDR3: CASSSGQGSAGELFF
DNA: TGTGCCAGCAGTTCCGGACAGGGTTCCGCCGGGGAGCTGTTTTTT

J: TRBJ2-7
size: NA
V: TRBV21-1
D: NA
CDR3: CASSIGKTGVEQYF
DNA: TGTGCCAGCAGCATTGGAAAGACAGGGGTCGAGCAGTACTTC

J: TRBJ1-6
size: NA
V: TRBV7-6
D: TRBD1
CDR3: CASSRGQATVNSPLHF
DNA: TGTGCCAGCAGCCGTGGACAGGCGACTGTTAATTCACCCCTCCACTTT

J: TRBJ2-5
size: NA
V: TRBV19
D: TRBD2
CDR3: CASSIRGLAGIQETQYF
DNA: TGTGCCAGTAGTATACGGGGACTAGCGGGGATCCAAGAGACCCAGTACTTC

J: TRBJ1-1
size: NA
V: TRBV29-1
D: NA
CDR3: CSVESSDTEAFF
DNA: TGCAGCGTTGAAAGCAGTGACACTGAAGCTTTCTTT

J: TRBJ2-7
size: NA
V: TRBV27
D: TRBD2
CDR3: CASSVTGLAIYEQYF
DNA: TGTGCCAGCAGTGTAACGGGACTAGCGATTTACGAGCAGTACTTC

J: TRBJ2-1
size: NA
V: TRBV10-1
D: NA
CDR3: CASSDDNEQFF
DNA: TGCGCCAGCAGCGACGACAATGAGCAGTTCTTC

J: TRBJ2-5
size: once
V: TRBV7-2
D: TRBD2
CDR3: CASSLGASGRRETQYF
DNA: TGTGCCAGCAGCTTAGGAGCTAGCGGGAGAAGAGAGACCCAGTACTTC